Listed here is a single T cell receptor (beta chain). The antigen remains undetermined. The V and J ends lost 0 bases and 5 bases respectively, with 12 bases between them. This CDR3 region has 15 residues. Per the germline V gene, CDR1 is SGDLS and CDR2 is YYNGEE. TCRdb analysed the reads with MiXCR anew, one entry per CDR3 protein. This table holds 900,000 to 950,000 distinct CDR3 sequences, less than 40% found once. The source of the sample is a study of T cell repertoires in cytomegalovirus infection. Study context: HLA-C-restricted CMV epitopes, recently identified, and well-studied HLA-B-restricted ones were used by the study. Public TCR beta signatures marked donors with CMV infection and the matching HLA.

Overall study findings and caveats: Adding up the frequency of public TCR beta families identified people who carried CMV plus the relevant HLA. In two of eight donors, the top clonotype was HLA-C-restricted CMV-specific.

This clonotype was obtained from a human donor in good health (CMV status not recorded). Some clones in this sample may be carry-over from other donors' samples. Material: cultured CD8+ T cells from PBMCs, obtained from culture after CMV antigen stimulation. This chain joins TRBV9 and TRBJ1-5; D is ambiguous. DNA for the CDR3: TGTGCCAGCAGCGTAGGTTTGGGGTTAGATCAGCCCCAGCATTTT. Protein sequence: CASSVGLGLDQPQHF.